This TCR beta chain was documented in a study of T cell repertoires in cytomegalovirus infection. CDR3 length: 17 residues. Per the germline V gene, CDR1 is SGHRS and CDR2 is YFSETQ. V trimming: 3 bases; J trimming: 9 bases; junction bases outside the gene matches: 11. This clonotype occurred many times. Using its own MiXCR run on the reads, TCRdb lists one record per CDR3 protein. The sample holds about 460,000 distinct CDR3 sequences, about 10% seen once. What was sequenced was PBMCs. The chain carries TRBV5-1 and TRBJ2-1, with 14 bases that match TRBD2. The sequence derives from a human donor in good health (CMV status not recorded). Some clones in this sample may be carry-over from other donors' samples. CDR3 region: CASSSPGTSGSSGEQFF. CDR3 sequence (DNA): TGCGCCAGCAGCTCCCCCGGGACTAGCGGGAGTTCGGGTGAGCAGTTCTTC.